The present T cell receptor beta chain was sequenced within a study of blood T cell repertoires in COVID-19. Overall study context: Whether acute or convalescent, the COVID-19 samples came from the United States, Italy and Spain.

The authors' processing: Cell counts per sample came from amplifying reference gene primers. Libraries were prepared by immunoSEQ multiplex PCR; TCRdb keeps only in-frame clonotypes and omits some of them. Clonal size and the V and J genes are those of that table, whereas D and trimming came from the DNA. The table records roughly 130,000 clones, around nine tenths of them present only once. Donors were grouped by their self-reported clinical history. Recovered status applied to Cohort 3 donors who had two consecutive negative PCRs. It also applied to those with clearance or with symptom resolution. This CDR3 has 16 amino acids. V was pared by 0 bases and J by 2 bases, with 15 bases between.

Sequencing input: PBMCs or T cells enriched from blood (not recorded which). The chain has TRBV5-7 and TRBJ2-7, with D possibly matching TRBD1 (5 bases). TRBV5-7 is reported as an ORF; its role is uncertain. The origin of this receptor is a woman in her forties or fifties who had recovered from COVID-19. The CDR3 region has the DNA TGTGCCAGCAGCTTGGAGGTACAGGTTCGTGCCTACGAGCAGTACTTC. Residues: CASSLEVQVRAYEQYF.